The clone carrying this T cell receptor beta chain was counted a few times. The sample contains more than one DNA sequence encoding this CDR3. This sample is drawn from a study of beta chain features in type 1 diabetes. The isolated RNA, all of it, was reverse transcribed, so expressed TCRB transcripts were what got sequenced. The method was immunoSEQ multiplex PCR; TCRdb's version includes in-frame clones alone and lacks a portion of them. The sample records roughly 330,000 clones, approximately 10% being singletons. Germline lookup yields CDR1 SGHTA and CDR2 FQGNSA. The CDR3 is 14 amino acids. Losses at the gene ends were 6 bases for V and 2 bases for J; bases not matched to a gene: 2.

The clonotype was recovered from a woman aged 30 to 39 in good health. The rearrangement joins TRBV7-2 to TRBJ2-3; 10 bases line up with TRBD2. Sequences were obtained from naive CD4+ T cells from blood. In DNA, the CDR3 is TGTGCCAGCAGACTAGCGGGAAACACAGATACGCAGTATTTT. This encodes CASRLAGNTDTQYF.